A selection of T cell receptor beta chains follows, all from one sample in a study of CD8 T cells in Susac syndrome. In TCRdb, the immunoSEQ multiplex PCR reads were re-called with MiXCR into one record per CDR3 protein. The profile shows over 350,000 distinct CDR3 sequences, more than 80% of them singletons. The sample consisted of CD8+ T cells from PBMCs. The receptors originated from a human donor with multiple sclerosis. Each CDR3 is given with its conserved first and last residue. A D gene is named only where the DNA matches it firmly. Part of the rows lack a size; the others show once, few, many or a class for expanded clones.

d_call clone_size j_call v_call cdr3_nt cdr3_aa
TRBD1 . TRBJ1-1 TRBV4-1 TGCGCCAGCAGCCAGTGGACAGGGAGGGACACTGAAGCTTTCTTT CASSQWTGRDTEAFF
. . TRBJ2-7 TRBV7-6 TGTGCCAGCAGCTTAGAGCCGGTTGCCCTCAGCGAGCAGTACTTC CASSLEPVALSEQYF
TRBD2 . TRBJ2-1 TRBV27 TGTGCCAGCAGTTCGTGGCGGGGGGACTACAATGAGCAGTTCTTC CASSSWRGDYNEQFF
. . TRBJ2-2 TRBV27 TGTGCCAGCAGTTCGTCACGGGAAGGCGGGCACACCGGGGAGCTGTTTTTT CASSSSREGGHTGELFF
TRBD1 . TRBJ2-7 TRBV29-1 TGCAGCGTTGAAGATCCGGGACAGCCTACCGACGAGCAGTACTTC CSVEDPGQPTDEQYF
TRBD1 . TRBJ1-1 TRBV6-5 TGTGCCAGCAGTTACGATTGGACAGGCCGGAACACTGAAGCTTTCTTT CASSYDWTGRNTEAFF
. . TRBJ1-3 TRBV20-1 TGCAGTGCTACTTCGGATAAAGCTGGAAACACCATATATTTT CSATSDKAGNTIYF
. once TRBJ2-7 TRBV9 TGTGCCAGCAGCGTAGGGGGTAGTAGCGACGAGCAGTACTTC CASSVGGSSDEQYF
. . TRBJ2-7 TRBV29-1 TGCAGCGTTGAGTGGCAGGGGAGCGAGCAGTACTTC CSVEWQGSEQYF
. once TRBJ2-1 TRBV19 TGTGCCAGTAGTATGTGGAGAGGCTCCTACAATGAGCAGTTCTTC CASSMWRGSYNEQFF
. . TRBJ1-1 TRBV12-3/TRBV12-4 TGTGCCAGCAGTCGGACCGGGCGGAACACTGAAGCTTTCTTT CASSRTGRNTEAFF
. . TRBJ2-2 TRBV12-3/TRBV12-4 TGTGCCAGCAGTTTGAAGCAGTCGGCCACCGGGGAGCTGTTTTTT CASSLKQSATGELFF
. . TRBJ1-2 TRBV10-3 TGTGCCATCAGTGAGGGCAGCTCCGATGGCTACACCTTC CAISEGSSDGYTF
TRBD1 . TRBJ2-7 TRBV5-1 TGCGCCAGCAGCGAAGGACAGGGAGCCTACGAGCAGTACTTC CASSEGQGAYEQYF
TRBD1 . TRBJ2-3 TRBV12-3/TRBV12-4 TGTGCCAGCAGCGTAAGACAGGGAGTAGATACGCAGTATTTT CASSVRQGVDTQYF
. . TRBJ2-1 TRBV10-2 TGCGCCAGCGCTGGGCGGGACCCCTACAATGAGCAGTTCTTC CASAGRDPYNEQFF
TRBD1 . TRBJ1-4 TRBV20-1 TGCAGTGCTGTAAAACCGGGACAGGGGGCAACTAATGAAAAACTGTTTTTT CSAVKPGQGATNEKLFF
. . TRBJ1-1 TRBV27 TGTGCCAGCAGTTTATCTGGGTGGATTTCTGAAGCTTTCTTT CASSLSGWISEAFF
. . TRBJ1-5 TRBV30 TGTGCCTGGAGTGTATGGCCTCTTCTTCAGCCCCAGCATTTT CAWSVWPLLQPQHF
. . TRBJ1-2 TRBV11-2 TGTGCCAGCAGTTCAGGGGCCATAGACTACTATGGCTACACCTTC CASSSGAIDYYGYTF
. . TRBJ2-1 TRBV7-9 TGTGCCTACGGATGGGGGTTGGGTAATGAGCAGTTCTTC CAYGWGLGNEQFF
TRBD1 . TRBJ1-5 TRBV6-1 TGTGCCAGCAGTGCCCCGGACAGGGGAGTTCTTGGTCAGCCCCAGCATTTT CASSAPDRGVLGQPQHF
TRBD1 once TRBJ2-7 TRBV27 TGTGCCAGCAGTGGCCCCGGGACAGGGATATACGAGCAGTACTTC CASSGPGTGIYEQYF
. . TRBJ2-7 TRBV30 TGTGCCTGGACTGAGTTAGATCCTTCTTACGAGCAGTACTTC CAWTELDPSYEQYF
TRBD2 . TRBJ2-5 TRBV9 TGTGCCAGCAGCCCCTTCCTGACTAGCTCCGGTGAGACCCAGTACTTC CASSPFLTSSGETQYF
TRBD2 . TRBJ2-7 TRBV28 TGTGCCAGCAGTTTAGTCCTAGCGGGAGCTAGAGTCACTTACGAGCAGTACTTC CASSLVLAGARVTYEQYF
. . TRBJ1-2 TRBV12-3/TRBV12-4 TGTGCCAGCAGTCCCGGGAAGGTCACCTATGGCTACACCTTC CASSPGKVTYGYTF
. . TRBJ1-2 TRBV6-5 TGTGCCAGCAGTTACGCAGGGCCAGCTAACTATGGCTACACCTTC CASSYAGPANYGYTF
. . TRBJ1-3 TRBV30 TGTGCCTGGAGTACCCCCCCCGGAAGCTCTGGAAACACCATATATTTT CAWSTPPGSSGNTIYF
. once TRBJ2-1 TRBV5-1 TGCGCCAGCCAGCGGACCCCGGCGGCCAGCTCCTACAATGAGCAGTTCTTC CASQRTPAASSYNEQFF
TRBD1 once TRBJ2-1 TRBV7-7 TGTGCCAGCAGCTTAACCGGGACAGGGGCAAATGAGCAGTTCTTC CASSLTGTGANEQFF
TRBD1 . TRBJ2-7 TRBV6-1 TGTGCCAGCAGCGAGGGCAGGGGGCAAGCCTACGAGCAGTACTTC CASSEGRGQAYEQYF